This record covers a single T cell receptor (beta chain). This clonotype was found many times. There is no known antigen for this receptor. There are no base qualities to consult, and no much larger clone falls within one base. V drops 5 bases and J drops 0 bases, leaving 21 bases in between. The CDR3 holds 18 amino acids from the cysteine to the phenylalanine. Only CDR3 DNA remains: 54 bases, in frame from the first base. The germline V gene (reference sequence) gives CDR1 as MNHEY and CDR2 as SMNVEV. This was a case-control study nested in a cohort of healthcare workers in London, UK, who had nasopharyngeal swab PCR tests and blood samples taken every week. Healthcare workers were recruited during the week of the UK lockdown, between 23 and 31 March 2020, and followed weekly for up to roughly 15 weeks. The library was generated by 5' RACE. TCRdb lists the instrument as NextSeq 500. In the TCR library protocol, unique molecular identifiers were attached to individual cDNA molecules to correct for PCR bias and sequencing error. Both TCR alpha and beta chains were sequenced, and tight co-correlation was observed between alpha and beta sequence abundances in each sample. Under the source paper's analysis protocol: V gene, J gene and CDR3 annotation of TCR sequences was performed with Decombinator V4. Expanded TCRs were defined as changing significantly between any two time points under a Poisson model with p below 0.0001. TCR abundances were normalised to the total number of TCRs sequenced per sample and were expressed as counts per million. TRAV1-2 paired with TRAJ12, TRAJ20 or TRAJ33 defined MAIT TCRs, while TRAV10 paired with TRAJ18 defined iNKT TCRs. VDJdb, accessed 1 November 2021, was searched for CMV, EBV and SARS-CoV-2 annotated TCRs, excluding TCRs annotated for multiple antigens. In TCRdb, the public reads were trimmed at Q25 with fastp and aligned with MiXCR, with productive beta chains retained. Each entry is one CDR3 protein sequence, shown with its most common DNA and genes. Here the V and J calls rest on TCRdb's processing, not on the authors' analysis. A total of around 70,000 distinct CDR3 sequences appear in this sample, approximately 9.2% of them only once. Of the sample, roughly 3.2% falls within the top ten clones.

These data originate in a study of early T cells in non-severe SARS-CoV-2 infection (dated by TCRdb to the early 2020s). The study in broad terms: TCR sequencing used bulk RNA from unsorted whole blood, so alpha and beta chains could not be paired. Study-wide findings and limitations: VDJdb matching was skewed toward anti-spike CD8 responses and likely underestimated virus-specific expansions by missing private and CD4 specificities.

Material for sequencing was whole blood. This sequence was found in an adult who was a healthcare worker with PCR-confirmed SARS-CoV-2 infection or an uninfected control (not recorded which). Rearrangement joined TRBV27 to TRBJ2-3; tentative D gene TRBD2, with 6 bases matching. The encoded CDR3 is CASSPSAYVTYSTDTQYF. The sequence in DNA is TGTGCCAGCAGTCCTAGCGCCTATGTAACATATAGCACAGATACGCAGTATTTT.